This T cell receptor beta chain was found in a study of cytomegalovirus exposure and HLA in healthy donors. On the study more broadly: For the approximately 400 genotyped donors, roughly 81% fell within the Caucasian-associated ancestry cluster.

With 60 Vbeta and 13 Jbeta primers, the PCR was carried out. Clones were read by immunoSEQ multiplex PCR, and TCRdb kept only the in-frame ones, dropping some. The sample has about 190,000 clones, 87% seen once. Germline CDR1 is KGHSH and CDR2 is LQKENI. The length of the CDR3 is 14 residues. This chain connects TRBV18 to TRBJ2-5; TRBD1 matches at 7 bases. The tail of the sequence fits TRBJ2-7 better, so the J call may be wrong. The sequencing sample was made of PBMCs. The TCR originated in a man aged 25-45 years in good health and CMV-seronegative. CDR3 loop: CASSPGTVSYEQYF. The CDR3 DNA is TGTGCCAGCTCACCTGGGACAGTCTCCTACGAGCAGTACTTC.